The 20 T cell receptor beta chains given below trace back to one sample, sequenced in a study of blood T cells in healthy people across ages. Through a sample-barcoded 5' primer and a J-beta primer mix, a second PCR was run for roughly 7 to 11 cycles. From the 5' RACE reads, TCRdb called clonotypes with MiXCR, one entry per CDR3 protein. The sample yields 800,000 to 1,000,000 distinct CDR3 sequences, 45% to 50% seen once. The sample consisted of blood. These receptors all stem from a man younger than 40 in good health.

This clonotype was found many times. The CDR3 nucleotides are TGTGCCAGCAGCCAAGACACTATCCGGGGGTTCAATGAGCAGTTCTTC. Residues: CASSQDTIRGFNEQFF. The V call is TRBV14, the J call TRBJ2-1; possibly TRBD2 for D (6 bases). CDR1 is SGHDN and CDR2 is FVKESK in the germline V gene. V lost 0 bases to trimming and J lost 6 bases, with 15 bases between them. The CDR3 runs 16 residues.

This chain uses TRBV7-9 with TRBJ2-1; possible D gene TRBD1, 6 bases. The CDR3 length is 13 residues. From germline, CDR1 is SEHNR and CDR2 FQNEAQ (reference sequence). V lost 4 bases, J lost 11 bases, and 15 bases lay in between. The CDR3 is CASSCPMDSQQFF. The CDR3 DNA sequence: TGTGCCAGCAGCTGCCCGATGGACAGTCAGCAGTTCTTC.

The chain employs TRBV12-3 or TRBV12-4 and TRBJ1-2, with unresolved D. V was shortened by 4 bases and J by 0 bases, with 9 bases between the two germline ends. The CDR3 loop spans 14 amino acids. The CDR3 is CASSYRGSNYGYTF. CDR3 DNA sequence: TGTGCCAGCAGTTACAGAGGATCTAACTATGGCTACACCTTC.

The rearrangement joins TRBV28 to TRBJ2-4, with D unresolved. V lost 5 bases to trimming and J lost 6 bases, with 11 bases between them. Germline V gene lookup returns CDR1 MDHEN and CDR2 SYDVKM. The CDR3 is made up of 13 amino acids. The CDR3 sequence: CASSLSGVNIQYF. The DNA of the CDR3 is TGTGCCAGCAGTCTCAGTGGCGTAAACATTCAGTACTTC.

This clonotype was detected a few times. The chain is built from TRBV20-1 and TRBJ2-7, with D possibly TRBD2 on 5 matching bases. This CDR3 comprises 14 residues. Germline loops: CDR1 DFQATT, CDR2 SNEGSKA (reference sequence). V shed 0 bases and J shed 6 bases, with 15 bases lying between them. The chain's CDR3 is CSARDRSVKAEQYF. The CDR3 region has the DNA TGCAGTGCTAGAGACCGTAGCGTCAAGGCCGAGCAGTACTTC.

This chain connects TRBV5-5 to TRBJ2-5; TRBD1 aligns across 8 bases. The J call may be in error: the DNA end matches TRBJ2-7 better. This CDR3 comprises 14 residues. Per the germline V gene, CDR1 is SGHKS and CDR2 is YYEKEE (reference sequence). The CDR3 loop is CASSLTDRVGEQYF. In nucleotides, the CDR3 is TGTGCCAGCAGCTTGACGGACAGGGTCGGCGAGCAGTACTTC.

The V call is TRBV5-1, the J call TRBJ2-7; D gene ambiguous. CDR3 size: 13 residues. Per germline, CDR1 SGHRS and CDR2 YFSETQ. V lost 4 bases, J lost 2 bases, and 10 bases lay in between. CDR3: CASSPGSPYEQYF. The CDR3 nucleotides are TGCGCCAGCAGCCCTGGTAGTCCCTACGAGCAGTACTTC.

The chain links TRBV6-2 or TRBV6-3 to TRBJ2-7, with TRBD1 identical over 10 bases. J gave up 4 bases and V 7 bases, and 13 bases lay outside the gene matches. Germline loops: CDR1 MNHEY, CDR2 SVGEGT. This CDR3 spans 16 amino acids. CDR3 protein: CASIRDRGQSMYEQYF. In DNA, the CDR3 is TGTGCCAGCATCCGAGACAGGGGGCAGAGTATGTACGAGCAGTACTTC.

Only a few counts were recorded for this clonotype. The gene calls are TRBV18 and TRBJ1-2; D gene unclear. The ends were cut back, 0 bases at V and 7 bases at J, with 9 bases in the middle. Looked up from germline, CDR1 is KGHSH and CDR2 is LQKENI. There are 13 residues in the CDR3. The CDR3 spells CASSPPSGCGYTF. For the CDR3, the DNA is TGTGCCAGCTCACCACCATCCGGGTGTGGCTACACCTTC.

This chain uses TRBV5-1 with TRBJ1-2; weak D call: TRBD1 (5 bases). V was clipped by 1 base and J by 4 bases, with 14 bases between them. Germline CDR1 is SGHRS and CDR2 is YFSETQ. CDR3 length equals 15 residues. The CDR3 DNA reads as TGCGCCAGCAGCTTGTCGCTCGGGGGAGTCTATGGCTACACCTTC. Translation: CASSLSLGGVYGYTF. Based on the CDR3 plus reference TRBV5-1 and TRBJ1-2, the full variable domain is KAGVTQTPRYLIKTRGQQVTLSCSPISGHRSVSWYQQTPGQGLQFLFEYFSETQRNKGNFPGRFSGRQFSNSRSEMNVSTLELGDSALYLCASSLSLGGVYGYTFGSGTRLTVV.

This clonotype was observed a few times. The chain has TRBV5-6 and TRBJ2-4; D is unclear. Trimming pared 4 bases from V and 0 bases from J, leaving 5 bases between. There are 13 residues in the CDR3. Germline CDR1 is SGHDT and CDR2 is YYEEEE. The CDR3 bases are TGTGCCAGCAGCAAAGAAGCCAAAAACATTCAGTACTTC. Protein product: CASSKEAKNIQYF.

In this sample, this clonotype turned up a few times. V usage is TRBV10-3 and J usage is TRBJ2-7; no firm D call. Trimming left V 8 bases short and J 3 bases short, with 11 bases between. The germline gives CDR1 ENHRY, CDR2 SYGVKD. This CDR3 has 12 residues. CDR3: CAIGLGNYEQYF. Here the CDR3 DNA reads TGTGCCATCGGTCTGGGAAACTACGAGCAGTACTTC.

The rearrangement joins TRBV12-3 or TRBV12-4 to TRBJ2-1; no firm D call. The CDR3 sequence is 10 residues long. V was trimmed by 6 bases and J by 12 bases, leaving 9 bases between them. The CDR3 sequence is CASSLTWQFF. For the CDR3, the DNA is TGTGCCAGCAGCCTAACATGGCAGTTCTTC.

V gene TRBV5-1 combines with J gene TRBJ1-4; TRBD1 is a possible D gene (5 bases). The V end lost 4 bases, the J end lost 0 bases, and 13 bases lay between the germline ends. In germline, CDR1 is SGHRS, CDR2 YFSETQ. The CDR3 consists of 16 residues. DNA for the CDR3: TGCGCCAGCAGCCGGGGGAATCCCGCAACTAATGAAAAACTGTTTTTT. Its protein is CASSRGNPATNEKLFF. Looking up the rest from reference TRBV5-1 and TRBJ1-4 gives the full variable domain: KAGVTQTPRYLIKTRGQQVTLSCSPISGHRSVSWYQQTPGQGLQFLFEYFSETQRNKGNFPGRFSGRQFSNSRSEMNVSTLELGDSALYLCASSRGNPATNEKLFFGSGTQLSVL.

This chain connects TRBV4-1 to TRBJ2-1, with 7 bases aligning to TRBD2. Germline trimming cut 0 bases from V and 1 base from J; bases unmatched to any gene: 15. CDR3 length: 20 residues. CDR1 and CDR2 from the germline V gene are MGHRA and YSYEKL. The CDR3 sequence is CASSQEKRGGIVRSYNEQFF. The CDR3 coding sequence is TGCGCCAGCAGCCAAGAAAAGCGGGGAGGGATCGTGCGGTCCTACAATGAGCAGTTCTTC.

This clonotype has more than one count but fewer than ten. V gene TRBV3-1 combines with J gene TRBJ1-5, with 9 bases matching TRBD1. V shed 3 bases, J shed 3 bases, and the junction held 6 bases outside the gene matches. Germline CDR1 reads LGHDT; CDR2 reads YNNKEL (reference sequence). This CDR3 is 16 amino acids long. The CDR3 region is CASSQGQGVTNQPQHF. In DNA, the CDR3 is TGTGCCAGCAGCCAGGGACAGGGCGTGACCAATCAGCCCCAGCATTTT.

The rearrangement links TRBV29-1 to TRBJ2-1; D is possibly TRBD1 (7 bases). The ends were cut back, 4 bases at V and 7 bases at J, with 23 bases in the middle. This CDR3 region has 16 residues. Germline loops: CDR1 SQVTM, CDR2 ANQGSEA. CDR3: CSVGDSSYRGINEQFF. As DNA, the CDR3 is TGCAGCGTTGGGGACAGTTCCTACCGGGGGATAAATGAGCAGTTCTTC.

In the case of this clonotype: Because it lacks the conserved phenylalanine or tryptophan at the end, this CDR3 is likely a read error. The chain has TRBV7-9 and TRBJ2-6; D uncertain. CDR1 and CDR2 (germline): SEHNR, FQNEAQ (reference sequence). The V end was cut by 2 bases, the J end by 0 bases, with 5 bases between. The CDR3 has 15 amino acids. The CDR3 reads CASSLSSSGANVLTS. The CDR3 DNA reads TGTGCCAGCAGCTTATCGAGCTCTGGGGCCAACGTCCTGACTTCC.

V is TRBV7-9 and J is TRBJ1-2, with unresolved D. The V end was cut by 10 bases, the J end by 4 bases, with 13 bases between. CDR1 SEHNR and CDR2 FQNEAQ come from the germline V gene (reference sequence). The length of the CDR3 is 12 residues. The CDR3 region is CAIIVRTYGYTF. The CDR3 DNA reads TGTGCCATTATCGTCCGCACCTATGGCTACACCTTC.

A few counts support this clonotype. The V call is TRBV11-2, the J call TRBJ1-6; D may be TRBD1 (6 bases). Germline-derived CDR1 and CDR2 are SGHAT and FQNNGV. The CDR3 extends over 16 amino acids. The V and J ends lost 4 bases and 2 bases respectively, with 12 bases between them. CDR3 residues: CASSSPGATYNSPLHF. The DNA of the CDR3 is TGTGCCAGCAGCTCTCCAGGGGCAACCTATAATTCACCCCTCCACTTT. The variable domain in full, completed from reference TRBV11-2 and TRBJ1-6, reads EAGVAQSPRYKIIEKRQSVAFWCNPISGHATLYWYQQILGQGPKLLIQFQNNGVVDDSQLPKDRFSAERLKGVDSTLKIQPAKLEDSAVYLCASSSPGATYNSPLHFGNGTRLTVT.